This T cell receptor beta chain was sequenced for a study of human T cells and chemical hapten exposure. The overall study: Diphenylcyclopropenone was administered weekly to the scalp of patients throughout the roughly 24-week study.

Time point defined: pre-sensitization, week 0. Treatment reported: therapeutic diphenylcyclopropenone sensitization with weekly scalp DPC. Someone pulled total RNA out of unfractionated whole blood. There are many counts of this clonotype. TCRdb independently ran MiXCR on the RACE reads; one entry per CDR3 protein. The table includes roughly 250,000 distinct CDR3 sequences, more than 6.5% detected once. The input for sequencing was whole blood, taken in connection with sensitization to the hapten diphenylcyclopropenone (DPC). The receptor comes from a woman between 40 and 50 years old with alopecia areata. Some clones in this sample may be carry-over from other donors' samples.

CDR3 sequence: CASSSSGSTDTQYF. DNA of the CDR3: TGTGCCAGCAGTTCTAGCGGTAGCACAGATACGCAGTATTTT. The chain combines TRBV7-3 with TRBJ2-3; 7 bases align to TRBD2. CDR1 and CDR2 (germline): SGHTA, FQGTGA. V lost 6 bases and J lost 0; bases outside the gene matches: 3. This CDR3 region has 14 residues.